These T cell receptor beta chains were read from a single sample in a study of long-term antiretroviral therapy in people with HIV. The repertoire was sequenced with immunoSEQ multiplex PCR; TCRdb's copy has only in-frame clones and lacks some. The data contain 25,000 to 35,000 clones, about 94% of them singletons. The material was unsorted PBMCs, obtained approximately 7.1 years after starting antiretroviral therapy. Receptors originate from a man in his fifties with HIV. Each CDR3 is given with its conserved first and last residue. The D gene is left open where the match is weak. Expanded clones are given a class, and other clones once, few, many or no size at all.

D,size,J,V,DNA,CDR3
TRBD2,once,TRBJ2-7,TRBV4-1,TGCGCCAGCAGCCAAGCTACTAGCGGGGCCCTCTCTGGCTACGAGCAGTACTTC,CASSQATSGALSGYEQYF
-,-,TRBJ2-7,TRBV15,TGTGCCACCAGCAGAGAAGTGGGGTCGCTCGTCGAGCAGTACTTC,CATSREVGSLVEQYF
-,once,TRBJ1-2,TRBV19,TGTGCCAGTAGTATCAGGCCGGGAACTAACTATGGCTACACCTTC,CASSIRPGTNYGYTF
-,-,TRBJ1-2,TRBV27,TGTGCCAGCAGTTTATCTCGGACCCACTATGGCTACACCTTC,CASSLSRTHYGYTF
-,-,TRBJ1-3,TRBV4-1,TGCGCCAGCAGTGAATTAGGTTGGGCTGGAAACACCATATATTTT,CASSELGWAGNTIYF
-,-,TRBJ1-5,TRBV6-1,TGTGCCAGCAGTGCCGAGAACTCCCGGTTTCAGCCCCAGCATTTT,CASSAENSRFQPQHF
TRBD2,-,TRBJ2-3,TRBV7-3,TGTGCCAGCAGCCTAAGGACTAGCGGGGGGGCGACAGATACGCAGTATTTT,CASSLRTSGGATDTQYF
-,-,TRBJ1-1,TRBV15,TGTGCCACCAGCAGAGGGGATATCAACACTGAAGCTTTCTTT,CATSRGDINTEAFF
TRBD1,few,TRBJ1-2,TRBV5-4,TGTGCCAGCAGCTTGGGACAGGGATGGGGCTACACCTTC,CASSLGQGWGYTF
-,-,TRBJ2-3,TRBV28,TGTGCCAGCAGTTTATACGGGGACCACTACACAGATACGCAGTATTTT,CASSLYGDHYTDTQYF
-,-,TRBJ2-2,TRBV4-3,TGCGCCAGCAGCTCTACAGGGCGCCACCCCGGGGAGCTGTTTTTT,CASSSTGRHPGELFF
TRBD1,-,TRBJ1-1,TRBV5-3,TGTGCCAGAAGCTTACCGGGGACAGGGTCCCGATTCGGAGCTTTCTTT,CARSLPGTGSRFGAFF
-,-,TRBJ1-4,TRBV7-6,TGTGCCAGCAGCTTAGCGCTAGGCGAAAAACTGTTTTTT,CASSLALGEKLFF
-,-,TRBJ2-1,TRBV7-3,TGTGCCAGCAGCTTATGGGCGGGGAAAGGTTACAATGAGCAGTTCTTC,CASSLWAGKGYNEQFF
-,-,TRBJ1-1,TRBV7-9,TGTGCCAGCAGGAGTGGGCCTGAAGCTTTCTTT,CASRSGPEAFF
-,-,TRBJ1-4,TRBV9,TGTGCCAGCAGCGTCGAAAGTGGTGCAACTAATGAAAAACTGTTTTTT,CASSVESGATNEKLFF
TRBD1,-,TRBJ2-3,TRBV5-1,TGCGCCAGCAGTCGTGGACAGGGCAAATCCACAGATACGCAGTATTTT,CASSRGQGKSTDTQYF
TRBD1,-,TRBJ1-1,TRBV29-1,TGCAGCGTCAACGACAGGGGGCTGAACACTGAAGCTTTCTTT,CSVNDRGLNTEAFF
-,-,TRBJ1-2,TRBV9,TGTGCCAGCAGCGTAGGAGGGCAGGGCTATGGCTACACCTTC,CASSVGGQGYGYTF
-,-,TRBJ1-2,TRBV2,TGTGCCAGCAGCCTTGGATTTACTAACTATGGCTACACCTTC,CASSLGFTNYGYTF
-,-,TRBJ1-1,TRBV28,TGTGCCAGCAGTTTGCGGGGGGGTCTGTACACTGAAGCTTTCTTT,CASSLRGGLYTEAFF
-,-,TRBJ2-2,TRBV7-3,TGTGCCAGCAGGTTAGAACAGTCCGGGGAGCTGTTTTTT,CASRLEQSGELFF
-,-,TRBJ2-7,TRBV27,TGTGCCAGCAGTTTATTTTTCAGCTACGAGCAGTACTTC,CASSLFFSYEQYF
TRBD1,once,TRBJ2-2,TRBV6-1,TGTGCCAGCAGTCTCGGACAGGGTAACACCGGGGAGCTGTTTTTT,CASSLGQGNTGELFF
-,-,TRBJ1-4,TRBV4-2,TGTGCCAGCAGCCAAGAGGCTGGTATAAGTGAAAAACTGTTTTTT,CASSQEAGISEKLFF
TRBD1,-,TRBJ2-7,TRBV4-1,TGCGCCAGCAGCCAAGATTCGTCGGACAGGGACTTCGAGTGGGAGCAGTACTTC,CASSQDSSDRDFEWEQYF
TRBD1,once,TRBJ1-2,TRBV5-8,TGTGCCAGCAGCGACGCCTCCGGGACAGCCAACTATGGCTACACCTTC,CASSDASGTANYGYTF
-,-,TRBJ1-3,TRBV29-1,TGCAGCGGCAGTGACTCTGGAAACACCATATATTTT,CSGSDSGNTIYF
TRBD2,-,TRBJ2-3,TRBV11-2,TGTGCCAGCAGCCTCACTAGCGGGGGTACAGATACGCAGTATTTT,CASSLTSGGTDTQYF
TRBD1,once,TRBJ1-2,TRBV6-5,TGTGCCAGCAGTTATGGACAGGGGGTCCTCTATGGCTACACCTTC,CASSYGQGVLYGYTF
-,-,TRBJ2-2,TRBV11-2,TGTGCCAGCACCGATCCAGCCGGGGAGCTGTTTTTT,CASTDPAGELFF
-,-,TRBJ2-1,TRBV5-5,TGTGCCAGCGGTGCCGGCGGGTTATCCTACAATGAGCAGTTCTTC,CASGAGGLSYNEQFF
-,-,TRBJ1-1,TRBV29-1,TGCAGCGTTGAACTGGTGAACACTGAAGCTTTCTTT,CSVELVNTEAFF
TRBD2,-,TRBJ2-3,TRBV7-6,TGTGCCAGCAGCGGCAGACTAGCGGGCACAGATACGCAGTATTTT,CASSGRLAGTDTQYF
TRBD1,-,TRBJ2-7,TRBV19,TGTGCCAGTATGGACAGGGGGACCTACGAGCAGTACTTC,CASMDRGTYEQYF
TRBD2,-,TRBJ2-3,TRBV5-4,TGTGCCAGCAGCTTGGATCTGCAGCGGGGGGGCCCAGATACGCAGTATTTT,CASSLDLQRGGPDTQYF
TRBD1,-,TRBJ2-7,TRBV6-1,TGTGCCAGCAGACAGGGGGCGGCCTACGAGCAGTACTTC,CASRQGAAYEQYF
TRBD1,-,TRBJ1-2,TRBV7-6,TGTGCCAGCAGCTTAACGGAGACAGGGAACTATGGCTACACCTTC,CASSLTETGNYGYTF
-,-,TRBJ1-2,TRBV14,TGTGCCAGCAGCCAAGTGAAGCCGGGGGTGACCAACTATGGCTACACCTTC,CASSQVKPGVTNYGYTF
-,-,TRBJ1-1,TRBV5-8,TGTGCCAGCAGCTTGGGTGTTAACACTGAAGCTTTCTTT,CASSLGVNTEAFF
TRBD1,-,TRBJ1-4,TRBV6-5,TGTGCCAGCAGCCTGGGACAGGCCGATGAAAAACTGTTTTTT,CASSLGQADEKLFF
TRBD1,-,TRBJ2-4,TRBV2,TGTGCCAGCAGTGCGCTAAGACAGGCAGGGGGAATTCAGTACTTC,CASSALRQAGGIQYF
-,-,TRBJ1-6,TRBV10-2,TGCGCCAGCACCTCGAATTATAATTCACCCCTCCACTTT,CASTSNYNSPLHF
TRBD1,-,TRBJ2-3,TRBV11-2,TGTGCCAGCAGCACCCTAGGACAGGGGGCTGGGGATACGCAGTATTTT,CASSTLGQGAGDTQYF
TRBD1,once,TRBJ2-2,TRBV6-4,TGTGCCAGCAGCTCGACAGGGAGCACCGGGGAGCTGTTTTTT,CASSSTGSTGELFF
-,-,TRBJ1-1,TRBV10-1,TGCGCCAGCAGTCGGGGAAGTGCTGAAGCTTTCTTT,CASSRGSAEAFF
-,-,TRBJ2-3,TRBV6-1,TGTGCCAGCAGTGAAGGGAGGGGGGGGAAAGATACGCAGTATTTT,CASSEGRGGKDTQYF
-,-,TRBJ1-3,TRBV9,TGTGCCAGCAGCCCAGCAACCTCTGGAAACACCATATATTTT,CASSPATSGNTIYF
TRBD2,-,TRBJ2-7,TRBV4-3,TGCGCCAGCAGCCAACAGCTAGCGGGTCCTTACGAGCAGTACTTC,CASSQQLAGPYEQYF
-,-,TRBJ2-3,TRBV28,TGTGCCAGCAGTCCCCGGACAGGCACAGATACGCAGTATTTT,CASSPRTGTDTQYF
TRBD2,-,TRBJ2-1,TRBV5-1,TGCGCCACAGGACTAGACTCCTACAATGAGCAGTTCTTC,CATGLDSYNEQFF